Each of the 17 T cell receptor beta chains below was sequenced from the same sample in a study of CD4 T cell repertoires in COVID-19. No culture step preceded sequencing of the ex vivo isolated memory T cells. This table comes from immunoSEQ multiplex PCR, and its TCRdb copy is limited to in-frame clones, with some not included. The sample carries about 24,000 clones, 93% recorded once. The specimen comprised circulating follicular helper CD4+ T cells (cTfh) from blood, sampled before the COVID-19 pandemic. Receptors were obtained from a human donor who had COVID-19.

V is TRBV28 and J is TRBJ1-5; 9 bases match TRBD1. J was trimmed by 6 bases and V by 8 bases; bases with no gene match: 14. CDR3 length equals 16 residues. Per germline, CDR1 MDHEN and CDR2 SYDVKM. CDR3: CASSFGGTGIPQPQHF. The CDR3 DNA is TGTGCCAGCTCTTTTGGGGGGACAGGGATTCCTCAGCCCCAGCATTTT.

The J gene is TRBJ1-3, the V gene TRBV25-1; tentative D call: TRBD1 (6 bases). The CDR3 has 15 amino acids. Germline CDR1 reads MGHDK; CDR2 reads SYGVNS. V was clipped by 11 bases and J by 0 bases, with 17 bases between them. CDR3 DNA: TGTGCCTCCACTCCGGGACAAATCTCTGGAAACACCATATATTTT. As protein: CASTPGQISGNTIYF.

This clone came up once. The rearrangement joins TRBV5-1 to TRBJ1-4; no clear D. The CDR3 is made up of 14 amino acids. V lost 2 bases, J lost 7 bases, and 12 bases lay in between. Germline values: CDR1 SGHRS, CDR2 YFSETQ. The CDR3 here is CASSFGESGEKLFF. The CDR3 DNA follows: TGCGCCAGCAGCTTTGGGGAGAGCGGTGAAAAACTGTTTTTT.

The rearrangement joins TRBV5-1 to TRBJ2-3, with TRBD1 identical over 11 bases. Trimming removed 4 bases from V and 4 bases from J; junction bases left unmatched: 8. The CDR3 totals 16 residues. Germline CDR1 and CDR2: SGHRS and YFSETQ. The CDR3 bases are TGCGCCAGCAGCGCCCTTCGGACAGGGGGCGCAGATACGCAGTATTTT. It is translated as CASSALRTGGADTQYF.

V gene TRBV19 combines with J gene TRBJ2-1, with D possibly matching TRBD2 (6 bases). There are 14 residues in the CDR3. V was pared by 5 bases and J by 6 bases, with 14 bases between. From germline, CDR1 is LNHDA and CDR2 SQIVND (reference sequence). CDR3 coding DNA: TGTGCCAGTAGTGGCGGGGTCCGGAGCAATGAGCAGTTCTTC. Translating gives CASSGGVRSNEQFF.

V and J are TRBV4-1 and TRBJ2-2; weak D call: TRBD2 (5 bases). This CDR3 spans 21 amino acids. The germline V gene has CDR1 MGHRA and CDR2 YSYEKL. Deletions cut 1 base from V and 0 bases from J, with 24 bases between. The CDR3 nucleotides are TGCGCCAGCAGCCAAGTAATCAGGACCCTCCGACTACAATCGAACACCGGGGAGCTGTTTTTT. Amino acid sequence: CASSQVIRTLRLQSNTGELFF.

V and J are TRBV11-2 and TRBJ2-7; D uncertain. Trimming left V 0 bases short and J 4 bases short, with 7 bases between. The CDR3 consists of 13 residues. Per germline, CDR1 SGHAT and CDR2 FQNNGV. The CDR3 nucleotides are TGTGCCAGCAGCTTAGATCTAGGATACGAGCAGTACTTC. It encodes CASSLDLGYEQYF.

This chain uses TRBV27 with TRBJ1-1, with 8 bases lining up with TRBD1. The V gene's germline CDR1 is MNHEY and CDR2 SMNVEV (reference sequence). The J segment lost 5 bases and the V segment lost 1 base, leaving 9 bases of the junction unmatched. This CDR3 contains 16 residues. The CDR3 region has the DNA TGTGCCAGCAGTTTATTACCCGGACAGGGAGGGACTGAAGCTTTCTTT. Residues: CASSLLPGQGGTEAFF.

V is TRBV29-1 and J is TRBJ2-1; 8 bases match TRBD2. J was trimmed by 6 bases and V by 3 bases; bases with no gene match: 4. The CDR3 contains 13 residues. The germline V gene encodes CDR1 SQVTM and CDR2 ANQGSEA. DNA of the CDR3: TGCAGCGTTGAGGGACTAGGGGGCAATGAGCAGTTCTTC. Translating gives CSVEGLGGNEQFF.

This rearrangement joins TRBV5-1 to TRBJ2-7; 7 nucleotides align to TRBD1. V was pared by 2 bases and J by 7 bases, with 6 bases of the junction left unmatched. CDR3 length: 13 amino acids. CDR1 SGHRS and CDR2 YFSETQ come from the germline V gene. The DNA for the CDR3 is TGCGCCAGCAGCTTAGGACAGGCAGGGGAGCAGTACTTC. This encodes CASSLGQAGEQYF.

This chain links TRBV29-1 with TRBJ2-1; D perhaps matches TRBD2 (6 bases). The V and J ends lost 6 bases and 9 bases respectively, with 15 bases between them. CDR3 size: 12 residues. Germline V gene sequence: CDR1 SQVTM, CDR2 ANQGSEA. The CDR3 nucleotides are TGCAGCGTGGGGGAGCGGGCTGGTGAGCAGTTCTTC. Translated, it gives CSVGERAGEQFF.

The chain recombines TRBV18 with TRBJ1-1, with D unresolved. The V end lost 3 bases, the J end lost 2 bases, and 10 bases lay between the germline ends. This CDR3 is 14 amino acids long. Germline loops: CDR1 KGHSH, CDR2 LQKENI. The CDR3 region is CASSPRRDNTEAFF. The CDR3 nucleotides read TGTGCCAGCTCACCCCGGAGGGATAACACTGAAGCTTTCTTT.

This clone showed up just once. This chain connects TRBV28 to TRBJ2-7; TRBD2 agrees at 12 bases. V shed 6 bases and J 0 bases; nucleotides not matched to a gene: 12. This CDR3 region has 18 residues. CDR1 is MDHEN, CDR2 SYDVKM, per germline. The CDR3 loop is CASSNILAGGPISYEQYF. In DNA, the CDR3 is TGTGCCAGCAGCAACATACTAGCGGGAGGACCGATCTCCTACGAGCAGTACTTC.

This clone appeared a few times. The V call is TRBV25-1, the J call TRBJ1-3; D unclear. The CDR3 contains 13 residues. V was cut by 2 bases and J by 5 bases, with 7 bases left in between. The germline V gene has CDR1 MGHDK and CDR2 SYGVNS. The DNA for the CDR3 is TGTGCCAGCAGTGAAGCTGAGCGAAACACCATATATTTT. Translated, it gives CASSEAERNTIYF.

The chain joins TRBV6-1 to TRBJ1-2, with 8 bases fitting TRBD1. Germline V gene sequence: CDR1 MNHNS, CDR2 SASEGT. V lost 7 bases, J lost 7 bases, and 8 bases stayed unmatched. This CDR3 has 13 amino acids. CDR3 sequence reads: CASTTDRGGGYTF. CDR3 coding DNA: TGTGCCAGCACCACAGACAGGGGAGGTGGCTACACCTTC.

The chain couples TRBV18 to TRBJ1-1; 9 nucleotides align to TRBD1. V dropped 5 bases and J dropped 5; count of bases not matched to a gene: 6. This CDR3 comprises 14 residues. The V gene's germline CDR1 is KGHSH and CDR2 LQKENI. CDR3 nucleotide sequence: TGTGCCAGCTCAGGAGGGACAGGGCGAACTGAAGCTTTCTTT. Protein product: CASSGGTGRTEAFF.

CDR3 coding DNA: TGTGCCAGCAGCTTACGGGGGGGGTTCTCAGAGACCCAGTACTTC. Translation: CASSLRGGFSETQYF. The chain recombines TRBV13 with TRBJ2-5; 8 bases map to TRBD2. Germline V CDR1 and CDR2: PRHDT, FYEKMQ (reference sequence). The CDR3 loop spans 15 amino acids. Germline trimming cut 2 bases from V and 4 bases from J; bases unmatched to any gene: 6.